One sample yielded the 13 T cell receptor beta chains listed below, sequenced in a study of blood T cell repertoires in COVID-19. Some clones are missing from TCRdb's copy, which holds only in-frame ones; the method was immunoSEQ multiplex PCR. The data show 6,500 to 9,500 clones, 70% to 85% seen once. Sequencing was carried out using peripheral blood. The source of these receptors is a human donor in a cohort sampled during active COVID-19.

The rearrangement links TRBV18 to TRBJ2-2, with TRBD2 identical over 12 bases. The ends lost 8 bases at V and 5 bases at J; junction bases unmatched: 6. Germline assignment: CDR1 KGHSH and CDR2 LQKENI. The CDR3 consists of 15 residues. The CDR3 sequence: CASQPGTSGTGELFF. CDR3 coding DNA: TGTGCCAGCCAACCGGGGACTAGCGGGACCGGGGAGCTGTTTTTT.

V and J are TRBV29-1 and TRBJ1-2; TRBD1 is a possible D gene (5 bases). The germline V and J ends were trimmed by 1 base and 2 bases, with 20 bases remaining between them. Germline V gene lookup returns CDR1 SQVTM and CDR2 ANQGSEA. This CDR3 has 17 residues. In nucleotides, the CDR3 is TGCAGCGTTGAAGGCGGCCTATGGGCAGGGCTGAACTATGGCTACACCTTC. This translates into CSVEGGLWAGLNYGYTF.

This clone was seen a single time. The J gene is TRBJ1-3, the V gene TRBV9; no clear D. Germline V lookup: CDR1 SGDLS, CDR2 YYNGEE. The CDR3 consists of 14 residues. V was shortened by 0 bases and J by 1 base, with 5 bases between the two germline ends. CDR3 residues: CASSVELSGNTIYF. CDR3 nucleotide sequence: TGTGCCAGCAGCGTAGAGCTTTCTGGAAACACCATATATTTT.

This chain links TRBV5-1 with TRBJ2-7; 15 nucleotides match TRBD2. The ends lost 2 bases at V and 2 bases at J; junction bases unmatched: 8. The germline V gene has CDR1 SGHRS and CDR2 YFSETQ. This CDR3 has 18 residues. CDR3 in DNA: TGCGCCAGCAGCTTAAGGACTAGCGGGGGGGACTCGCCCTACGAGCAGTACTTC. Amino acids: CASSLRTSGGDSPYEQYF.

The chain employs TRBV19 and TRBJ1-5, with no clear D. V lost 1 base to trimming and J lost 2 bases, with 12 bases between them. This CDR3 region has 16 residues. The germline V gene has CDR1 LNHDA and CDR2 SQIVND (reference sequence). CDR3 nucleotides: TGTGCCAGTAGTATAGGGGAGGAGTGGGGCAATCAGCCCCAGCATTTT. Its translation is CASSIGEEWGNQPQHF. Full variable domain (missing parts from reference TRBV19 and TRBJ1-5): DGGITQSPKYLFRKEGQNVTLSCEQNLNHDAMYWYRQDPGQGLRLIYYSQIVNDFQKGDIAEGYSVSREKKESFPLTVTSAQKNPTAFYLCASSIGEEWGNQPQHFGDGTRLSIL.

This chain connects TRBV9 to TRBJ2-5, with D possibly being TRBD2 (6 bases). CDR1 SGDLS and CDR2 YYNGEE come from the germline V gene. Trimming removed 2 bases at V and 3 bases at J, with 17 bases between. The CDR3 totals 16 residues. CDR3 sequence (DNA): TGTGCCAGCAGCGTCCTTGGCGGGGCTATGGAAGAGACCCAGTACTTC. Translation gives CASSVLGGAMEETQYF.

The chain joins TRBV18 to TRBJ1-1, with 11 bases that match TRBD1. This CDR3 has 15 residues. In germline, CDR1 is KGHSH, CDR2 LQKENI. After removal of 3 bases from V and 8 bases from J, the junction contained 8 bases not matched to a gene. CDR3 bases: TGTGCCAGCTCACCGGAGGGACAGGGGGAGAGGGAAGCTTTCTTT. The encoded protein is CASSPEGQGEREAFF.

The chain combines TRBV5-4 with TRBJ2-7; 7 bases are shared with TRBD1. Germline CDR1 and CDR2: SGHNT and YYREEE (reference sequence). J lost 1 base, V lost 3 bases, and 7 bases had no gene match. There are 15 residues in the CDR3. The CDR3, as DNA: TGTGCCAGCAGCTCCATGGACAGGCGATCCTACGAGCAGTACTTC. As protein: CASSSMDRRSYEQYF.

This clone turned up a few times. The chain recombines TRBV6-4 with TRBJ2-2, with a tentative D call TRBD2 (5 bases). CDR1 and CDR2 (germline): MRHNA, SNTAGT. Trimming took 2 bases from V and 8 from J, leaving 18 bases between them. The CDR3 spans 16 residues. The CDR3 DNA reads TGTGCCAGCAGTGACGGATCGGAGCGGAAGAGGGGGGAGCTGTTTTTT. Its protein is CASSDGSERKRGELFF.

The rearrangement joins TRBV10-1 to TRBJ2-1; the D is unclear. The CDR3 sequence is 14 residues long. CDR1 and CDR2 from the germline V gene are WNHNN and SYGVQD (reference sequence). Trimming shortened V by 3 bases and J by 1 base, and 7 bases separated the two germline ends. The DNA for the CDR3 is TGCGCCAGCAGTGACAGGCCGTCCTACAATGAGCAGTTCTTC. Protein: CASSDRPSYNEQFF.

V gene TRBV18 combines with J gene TRBJ1-2; possibly TRBD1 for D (6 bases). V was pared by 5 bases and J by 8 bases, with 18 bases between. Germline values: CDR1 KGHSH, CDR2 LQKENI. The length of the CDR3 is 14 residues. Here the CDR3 reads CASSAGLRGLGYTF. CDR3 DNA sequence: TGTGCCAGCTCAGCGGGATTGCGGGGGCTCGGCTACACCTTC.

The chain links TRBV7-9 to TRBJ1-4, with unresolved D. Looked up from germline, CDR1 is SEHNR and CDR2 is FQNEAQ (reference sequence). The germline V and J ends were trimmed by 3 bases and 7 bases, with 12 bases remaining between them. There are 14 residues in the CDR3. CDR3 in amino acids: CASSFEGSGEKLFF. CDR3 bases: TGTGCCAGCAGCTTCGAAGGTTCGGGTGAAAAACTGTTTTTT. Drawing the rest from reference TRBV7-9 and TRBJ1-4, the complete variable domain is DTGVSQNPRHKITKRGQNVTFRCDPISEHNRLYWYRQTLGQGPEFLTYFQNEAQLEKSRLLSDRFSAERPKGSFSTLEIQRTEQGDSAMYLCASSFEGSGEKLFFGSGTQLSVL.

J is TRBJ1-6 and V is TRBV18; a possible D gene is TRBD1 (6 bases). Trimming took off 3 bases at V and 8 bases at J, with 11 bases between the two ends. CDR3 size: 14 residues. Germline V gene lookup returns CDR1 KGHSH and CDR2 LQKENI. Written as DNA, the CDR3 is TGTGCCAGCTCACCCACAGGGTCAGATTCACCCCTCCACTTT. Its translation is CASSPTGSDSPLHF.